In this sample, the clone carrying this T cell receptor (beta chain) turned up many times. Its antigen remains unidentified. Unsorted libraries came from 2 million PBMCs stored at -80 °C. The sample belongs to a study of neurological immune-mediated disorders. TCRdb re-analysed the 5' RACE reads in MiXCR, keeping a single row per CDR3 protein. The repertoire has 80,000 to 95,000 distinct CDR3 sequences, roughly 3.5% of them found once; the top ten carry around 2.7%. The CDR3 contains 17 residues. Unmatched junction bases numbered 13, after V lost 3 bases and J lost 3 bases. Germline V gene sequence: CDR1 KGHSH, CDR2 LQKENI. Study conclusions and caveats: Levels of TCR clonal expansion peaked in HTLV-1-associated myelopathy and reached their lowest in multiple sclerosis, under those of healthy controls. The absence of any CDR3 amino acid sequence shared by expanded clones across subjects suggests that repertoires were private in all groups.

This clonotype was obtained from a woman between 50 and 59 years old with multiple sclerosis. The sample was PBMCs. This chain joins TRBV18 and TRBJ1-2; 7 nucleotides line up with TRBD1. This CDR3 is CASSPSPGQKNDYGYTF. The CDR3 DNA reads TGTGCCAGCTCACCCAGTCCGGGACAGAAGAATGACTATGGCTACACCTTC.